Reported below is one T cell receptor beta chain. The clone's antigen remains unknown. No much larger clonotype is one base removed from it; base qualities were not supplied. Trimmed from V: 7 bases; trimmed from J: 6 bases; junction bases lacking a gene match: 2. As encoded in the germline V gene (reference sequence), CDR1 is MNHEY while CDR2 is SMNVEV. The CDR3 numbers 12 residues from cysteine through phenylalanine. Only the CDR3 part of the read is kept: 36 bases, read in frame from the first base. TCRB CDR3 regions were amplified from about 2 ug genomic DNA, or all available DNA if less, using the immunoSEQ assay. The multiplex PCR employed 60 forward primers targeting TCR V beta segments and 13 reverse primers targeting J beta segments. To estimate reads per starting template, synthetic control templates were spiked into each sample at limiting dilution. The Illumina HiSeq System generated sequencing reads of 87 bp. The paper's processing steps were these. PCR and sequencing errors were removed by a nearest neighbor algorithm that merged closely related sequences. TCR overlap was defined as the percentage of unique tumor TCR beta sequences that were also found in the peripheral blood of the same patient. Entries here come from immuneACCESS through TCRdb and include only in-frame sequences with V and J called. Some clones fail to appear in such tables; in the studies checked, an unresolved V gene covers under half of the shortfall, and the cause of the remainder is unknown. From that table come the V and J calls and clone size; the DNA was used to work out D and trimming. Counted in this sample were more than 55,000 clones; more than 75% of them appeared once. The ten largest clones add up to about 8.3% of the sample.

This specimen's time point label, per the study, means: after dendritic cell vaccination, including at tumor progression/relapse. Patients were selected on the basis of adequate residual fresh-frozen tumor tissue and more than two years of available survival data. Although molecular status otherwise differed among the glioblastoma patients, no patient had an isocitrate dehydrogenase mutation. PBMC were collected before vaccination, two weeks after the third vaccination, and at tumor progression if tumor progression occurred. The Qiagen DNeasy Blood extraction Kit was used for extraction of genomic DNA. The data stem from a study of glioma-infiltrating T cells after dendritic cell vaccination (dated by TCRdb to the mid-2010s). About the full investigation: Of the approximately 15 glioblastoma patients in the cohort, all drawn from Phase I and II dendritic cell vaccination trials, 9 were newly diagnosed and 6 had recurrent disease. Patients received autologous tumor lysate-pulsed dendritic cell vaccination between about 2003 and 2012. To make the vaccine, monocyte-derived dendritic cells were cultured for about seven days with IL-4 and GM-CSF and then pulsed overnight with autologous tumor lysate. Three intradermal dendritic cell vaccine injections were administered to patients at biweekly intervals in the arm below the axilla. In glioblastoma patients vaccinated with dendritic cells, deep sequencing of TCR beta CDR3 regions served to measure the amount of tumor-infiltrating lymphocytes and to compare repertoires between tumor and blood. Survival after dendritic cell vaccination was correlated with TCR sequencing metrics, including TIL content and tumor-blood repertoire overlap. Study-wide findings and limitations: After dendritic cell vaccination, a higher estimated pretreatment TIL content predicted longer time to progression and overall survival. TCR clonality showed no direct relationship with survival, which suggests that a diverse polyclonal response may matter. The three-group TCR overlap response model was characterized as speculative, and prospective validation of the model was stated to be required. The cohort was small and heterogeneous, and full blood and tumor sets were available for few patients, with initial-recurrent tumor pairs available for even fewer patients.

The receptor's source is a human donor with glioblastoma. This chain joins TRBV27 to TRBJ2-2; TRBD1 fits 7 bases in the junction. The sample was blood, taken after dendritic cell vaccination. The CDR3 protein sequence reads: CASTGGAGELFF. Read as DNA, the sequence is TGTGCCAGCACAGGGGGTGCCGGGGAGCTGTTTTTT.